Following are 13 T cell receptor beta chains from one sample sequenced in a study of T cell changes during pregnancy in multiple sclerosis (dated by TCRdb to about 2019). Library construction relied on the immunoSEQ multiplex PCR assay. What TCRdb holds here is the immuneACCESS table cut down to in-frame rearrangements. Part of the clones is not present; checked against another copy, under half of the missing clones reflect an unresolved V gene, and the others are unexplained. The sample has tens of thousands of clones on record, about 91% of them singletons. The ten top clones hold 0.15% to 0.2% of the sample. The sample consisted of CD4+ T cells from peripheral blood mononuclear cells, taken in the second trimester of pregnancy. These receptors originate from a female donor with multiple sclerosis, enrolled in a pregnancy study.

The chain links TRBV4-2 to TRBJ1-5, with 7 bases aligning to TRBD1. V lost 3 bases to trimming and J lost 3 bases; unmatched junction nucleotides: 8. The germline V gene encodes CDR1 LGHNA and CDR2 YNFKEQ. The CDR3 contains 16 residues. The CDR3 here is CASSHEQGSINQPQHF. The CDR3 DNA reads TGTGCCAGCAGCCATGAACAGGGGAGTATCAATCAGCCCCAGCATTTT.

The genes are TRBV25-1 and TRBJ2-3; no clear D gene. V lost 3 bases and J lost 3, with 7 bases in between. The CDR3 consists of 13 residues. In germline, CDR1 is MGHDK, CDR2 SYGVNS. CDR3 sequence: CASSDSPTDTQYF. The CDR3 nucleotides read TGTGCCAGCAGTGATTCCCCAACAGATACGCAGTATTTT. Complete variable domain (other parts from reference TRBV25-1 and TRBJ2-3): EADIYQTPRYLVIGTGKKITLECSQTMGHDKMYWYQQDPGMELHLIHYSYGVNSTEKGDLSSESTVSRIRTEHFPLTLESARPSHTSQYLCASSDSPTDTQYFGPGTRLTVL.

V and J are TRBV30 and TRBJ2-5; D uncertain. The germline V and J ends were trimmed by 7 bases and 2 bases, with 14 bases remaining between them. Germline V lookup: CDR1 GTSNPN, CDR2 SVGIG (reference sequence). There are 13 residues in the CDR3. CDR3 coding DNA: TGTGCCTCCTCAGTCGGCGGACAAGAGACCCAGTACTTC. Translated: CASSVGGQETQYF.

The V call is TRBV6-1, the J call TRBJ2-7, with 7 nucleotides matching TRBD1. Germline V gene data show CDR1 as MNHNS and CDR2 as SASEGT. This CDR3 is 14 amino acids long. J gave up 1 base and V 6 bases, and 6 bases lay outside the gene matches. The CDR3 nucleotides are TGTGCCAGCAGGGGACAGATCGATTCCTACGAGCAGTACTTC. Encoded protein: CASRGQIDSYEQYF.

The chain uses TRBV6-6 and TRBJ2-2; 8 bases fit TRBD1. The CDR3 is 14 residues long. CDR1 and CDR2 (germline): MNHNY, SVGAGI (reference sequence). J gave up 8 bases and V 5 bases, and 7 bases lay outside the gene matches. The CDR3 region has the DNA TGTGCCAGCAGTCCTCGGACAGGGTCTGGGGAGCTGTTTTTT. It yields the protein CASSPRTGSGELFF.

CDR3 DNA: TGTGCCATCAGGGCGGGGGGGGGCAATGAGCAGTTCTTC. This translates into CAIRAGGGNEQFF. The chain has TRBV10-3 and TRBJ2-1; 9 bases align to TRBD2. V dropped 6 bases and J dropped 6; count of bases not matched to a gene: 3. The CDR3 is 13 residues long. Germline CDR1 reads ENHRY; CDR2 reads SYGVKD.

This chain joins TRBV7-8 and TRBJ2-5; 14 positions match TRBD2. Germline values: CDR1 SGHVS, CDR2 FQNEAQ. This CDR3 spans 17 amino acids. V was clipped by 5 bases and J by 3 bases; unmatched bases: 8. The CDR3 loop is CASSPRTSGGTKETQYF. The CDR3 DNA reads as TGTGCCAGCAGCCCCCGGACTAGCGGGGGGACTAAAGAGACCCAGTACTTC. The full variable domain, rest sourced from reference TRBV7-8 and TRBJ2-5, is GAGVSQSPRYKVAKRGQDVALRCDPISGHVSLFWYQQALGQGPEFLTYFQNEAQLDKSGLPSDRFFAERPEGSVSTLKIQRTQQEDSAVYLCASSPRTSGGTKETQYFGPGTRLLVL.

The genes are TRBV25-1 and TRBJ2-3; tentative D call: TRBD2 (6 bases). Per the germline V gene, CDR1 is MGHDK and CDR2 is SYGVNS. The length of the CDR3 is 15 residues. Trimming shortened V by 4 bases and J by 2 bases, and 13 bases separated the two germline ends. The CDR3 DNA is TGTGCCAGCAGTGCTCAGGGCGGGAACACAGATACGCAGTATTTT. Its protein product is CASSAQGGNTDTQYF.

The chain employs TRBV18 and TRBJ2-1; TRBD1 aligns across 9 bases. The CDR3 runs to 14 residues. J lost 7 bases, V lost 5 bases, and 6 bases had no gene match. Germline V CDR1 and CDR2: KGHSH, LQKENI. The CDR3 region is CASSSRQGENEQFF. The CDR3 DNA reads TGTGCCAGCTCAAGTAGACAGGGGGAGAATGAGCAGTTCTTC.

The chain has TRBV27 and TRBJ2-1; the match to TRBD2 covers 13 bases. Germline values: CDR1 MNHEY, CDR2 SMNVEV (reference sequence). The CDR3 totals 15 residues. J lost 4 bases, V lost 11 bases, and 8 bases had no gene match. CDR3 DNA: TGTGCCTCAAACCCGACTAGCGGGAGGTACAATGAGCAGTTCTTC. Translation: CASNPTSGRYNEQFF.

The chain combines TRBV12-5 with TRBJ2-1, with 9 positions matching TRBD2. V trimming: 1 base; J trimming: 0 bases; junction bases outside the gene matches: 7. From germline, CDR1 is LGHNT and CDR2 FRNRAP. The CDR3 totals 18 residues. Written as DNA, the CDR3 is TGTGCTAGTGGTTTGGGACTAGCGGAGATGAGCTCCTACAATGAGCAGTTCTTC. Amino acid sequence: CASGLGLAEMSSYNEQFF.

The chain couples TRBV7-3 to TRBJ2-2; TRBD1 is a possible D gene (5 bases). V was trimmed by 5 bases and J by 6 bases, leaving 13 bases between them. CDR1 and CDR2 (germline): SGHTA, FQGTGA. The length of the CDR3 is 14 residues. The CDR3 sequence: CASSPYGASGELFF. CDR3 bases: TGTGCCAGCAGCCCTTATGGGGCCTCCGGGGAGCTGTTTTTT.

This clone has just a few counts. V and J are TRBV10-3 and TRBJ2-7; 9 bases line up with TRBD1. CDR1 and CDR2 (germline): ENHRY, SYGVKD. V dropped 2 bases and J dropped 2; count of bases not matched to a gene: 4. This CDR3 has 15 amino acids. Here the CDR3 DNA reads TGTGCCATCAGTGAGATGGGACAGGGCCCCTACGAGCAGTACTTC. It encodes CAISEMGQGPYEQYF.